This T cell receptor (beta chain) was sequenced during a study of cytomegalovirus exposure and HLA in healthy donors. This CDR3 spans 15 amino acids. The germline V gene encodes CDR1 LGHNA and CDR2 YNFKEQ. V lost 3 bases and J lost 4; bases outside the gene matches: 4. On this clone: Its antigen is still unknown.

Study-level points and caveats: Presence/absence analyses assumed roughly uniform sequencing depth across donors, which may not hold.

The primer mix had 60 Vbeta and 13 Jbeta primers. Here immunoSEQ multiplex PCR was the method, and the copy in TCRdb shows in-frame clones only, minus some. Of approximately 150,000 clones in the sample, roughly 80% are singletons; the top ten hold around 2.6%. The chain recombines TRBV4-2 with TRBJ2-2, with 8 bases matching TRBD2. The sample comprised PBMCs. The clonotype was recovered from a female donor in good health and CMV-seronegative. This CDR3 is CASSQVAGGTGELFF. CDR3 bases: TGTGCCAGCAGCCAGGTCGCGGGGGGCACCGGGGAGCTGTTTTTT.